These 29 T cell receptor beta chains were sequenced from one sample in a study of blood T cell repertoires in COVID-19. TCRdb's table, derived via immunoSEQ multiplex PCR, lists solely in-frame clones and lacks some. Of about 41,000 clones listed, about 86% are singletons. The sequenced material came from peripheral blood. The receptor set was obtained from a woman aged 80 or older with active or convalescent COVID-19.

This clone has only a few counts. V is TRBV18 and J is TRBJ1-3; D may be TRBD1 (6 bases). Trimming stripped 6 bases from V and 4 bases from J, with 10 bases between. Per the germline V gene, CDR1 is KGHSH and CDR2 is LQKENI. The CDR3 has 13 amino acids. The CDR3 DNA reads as TGTGCCAGCTCGCGGGGGGCCGGAAACACCATATATTTT. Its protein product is CASSRGAGNTIYF.

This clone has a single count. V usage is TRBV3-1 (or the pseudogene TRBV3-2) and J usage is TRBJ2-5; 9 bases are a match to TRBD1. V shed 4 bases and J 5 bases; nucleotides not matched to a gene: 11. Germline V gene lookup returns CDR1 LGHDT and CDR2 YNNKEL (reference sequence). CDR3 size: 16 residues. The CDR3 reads CASSLTGGFVAETQYF. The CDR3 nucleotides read TGTGCCAGCAGCCTGACAGGGGGGTTTGTTGCGGAGACCCAGTACTTC.

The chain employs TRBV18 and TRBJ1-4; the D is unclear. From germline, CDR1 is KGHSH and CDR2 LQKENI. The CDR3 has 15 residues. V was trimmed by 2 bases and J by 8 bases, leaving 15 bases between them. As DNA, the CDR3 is TGTGCCAGCTCACCAGGTACCCAAGAGCCCGAAAAACTGTTTTTT. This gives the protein CASSPGTQEPEKLFF.

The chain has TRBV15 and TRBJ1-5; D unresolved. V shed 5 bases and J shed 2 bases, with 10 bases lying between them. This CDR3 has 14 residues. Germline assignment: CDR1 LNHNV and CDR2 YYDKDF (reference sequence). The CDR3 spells CATSPTVGNQPQHF. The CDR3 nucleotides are TGTGCCACCAGCCCCACGGTCGGCAATCAGCCCCAGCATTTT.

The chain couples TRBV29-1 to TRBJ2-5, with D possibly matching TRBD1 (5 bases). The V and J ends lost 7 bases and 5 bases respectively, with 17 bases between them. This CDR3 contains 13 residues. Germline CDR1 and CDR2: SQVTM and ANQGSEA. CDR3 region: CSALQGFRETQYF. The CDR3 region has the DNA TGCAGCGCATTGCAGGGTTTTCGGGAGACCCAGTACTTC.

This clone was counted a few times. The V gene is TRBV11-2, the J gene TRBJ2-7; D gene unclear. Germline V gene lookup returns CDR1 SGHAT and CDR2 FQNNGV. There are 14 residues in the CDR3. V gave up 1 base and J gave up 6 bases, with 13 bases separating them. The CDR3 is CASSLGFFSLEQYF. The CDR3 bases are TGTGCCAGCAGCTTAGGGTTCTTTAGCCTCGAGCAGTACTTC. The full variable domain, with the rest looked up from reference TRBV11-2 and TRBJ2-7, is EAGVAQSPRYKIIEKRQSVAFWCNPISGHATLYWYQQILGQGPKLLIQFQNNGVVDDSQLPKDRFSAERLKGVDSTLKIQPAKLEDSAVYLCASSLGFFSLEQYFGPGTRLTVT.

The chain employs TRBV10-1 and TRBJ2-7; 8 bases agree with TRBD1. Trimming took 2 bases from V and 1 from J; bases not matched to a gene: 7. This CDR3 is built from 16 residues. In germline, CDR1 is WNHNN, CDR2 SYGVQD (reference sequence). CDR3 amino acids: CASSEKTDRVSYEQYF. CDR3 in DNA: TGCGCCAGCAGTGAGAAAACGGACAGGGTTTCCTACGAGCAGTACTTC.

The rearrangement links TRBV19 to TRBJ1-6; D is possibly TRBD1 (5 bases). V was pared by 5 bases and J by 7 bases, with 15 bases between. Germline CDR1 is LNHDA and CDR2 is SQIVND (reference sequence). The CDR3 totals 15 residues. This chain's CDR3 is CASSRDGRGNSPLHF. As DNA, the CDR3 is TGTGCCAGTAGTCGTGACGGCCGGGGGAATTCACCCCTCCACTTT.

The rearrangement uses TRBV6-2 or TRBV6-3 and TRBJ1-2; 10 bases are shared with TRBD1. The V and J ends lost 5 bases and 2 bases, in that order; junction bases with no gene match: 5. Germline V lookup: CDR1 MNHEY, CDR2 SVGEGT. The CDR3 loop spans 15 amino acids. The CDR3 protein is CASSTEGQGNYGYTF. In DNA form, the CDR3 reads TGTGCCAGCAGTACAGAGGGACAGGGGAACTATGGCTACACCTTC.

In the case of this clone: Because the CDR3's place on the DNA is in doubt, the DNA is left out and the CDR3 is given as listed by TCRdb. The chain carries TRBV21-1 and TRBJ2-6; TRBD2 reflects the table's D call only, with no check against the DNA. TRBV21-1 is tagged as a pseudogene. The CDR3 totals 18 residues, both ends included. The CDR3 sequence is CASSKAGDWASGANVLTF.

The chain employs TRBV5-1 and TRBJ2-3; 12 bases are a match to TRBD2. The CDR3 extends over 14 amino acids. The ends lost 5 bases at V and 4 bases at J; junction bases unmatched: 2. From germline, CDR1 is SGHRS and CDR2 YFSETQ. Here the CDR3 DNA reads TGCGCCAGCAGGACTAGCGGGAGAGCAGATACGCAGTATTTT. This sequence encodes CASRTSGRADTQYF. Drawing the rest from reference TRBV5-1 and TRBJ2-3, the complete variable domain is KAGVTQTPRYLIKTRGQQVTLSCSPISGHRSVSWYQQTPGQGLQFLFEYFSETQRNKGNFPGRFSGRQFSNSRSEMNVSTLELGDSALYLCASRTSGRADTQYFGPGTRLTVL.

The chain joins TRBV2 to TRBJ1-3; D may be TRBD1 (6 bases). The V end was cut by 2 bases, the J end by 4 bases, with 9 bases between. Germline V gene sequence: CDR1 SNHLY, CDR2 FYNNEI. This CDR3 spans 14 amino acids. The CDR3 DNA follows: TGTGCCAGCAGTGAAAGGGGGACCGGAAACACCATATATTTT. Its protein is CASSERGTGNTIYF.

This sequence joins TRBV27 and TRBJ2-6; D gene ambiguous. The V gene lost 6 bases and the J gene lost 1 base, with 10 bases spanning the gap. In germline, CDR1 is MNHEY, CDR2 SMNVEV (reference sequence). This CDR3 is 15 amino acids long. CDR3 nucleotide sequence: TGTGCCAGCAGCCTCGTCGGGTCTGGGGCCAACGTCCTGACTTTC. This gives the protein CASSLVGSGANVLTF.

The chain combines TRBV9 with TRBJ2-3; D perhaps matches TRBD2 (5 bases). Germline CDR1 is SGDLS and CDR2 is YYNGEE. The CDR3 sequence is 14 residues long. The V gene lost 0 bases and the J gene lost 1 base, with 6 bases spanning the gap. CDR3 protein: CASSVERGTDTQYF. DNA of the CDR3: TGTGCCAGCAGCGTAGAGAGGGGCACAGATACGCAGTATTTT.

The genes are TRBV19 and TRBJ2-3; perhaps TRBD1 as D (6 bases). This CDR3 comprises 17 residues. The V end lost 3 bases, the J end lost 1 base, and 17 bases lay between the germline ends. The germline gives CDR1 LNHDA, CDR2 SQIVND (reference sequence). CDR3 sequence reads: CASSMSQGKFGTDTQYF. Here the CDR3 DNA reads TGTGCCAGTAGTATGTCGCAGGGGAAGTTCGGCACAGATACGCAGTATTTT.

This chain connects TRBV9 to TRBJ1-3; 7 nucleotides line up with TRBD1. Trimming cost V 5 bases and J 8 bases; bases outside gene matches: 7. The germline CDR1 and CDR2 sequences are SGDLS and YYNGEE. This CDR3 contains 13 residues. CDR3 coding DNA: TGTGCCAGCAGTAGGGCAGGGGGAGACACCATATATTTT. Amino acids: CASSRAGGDTIYF.

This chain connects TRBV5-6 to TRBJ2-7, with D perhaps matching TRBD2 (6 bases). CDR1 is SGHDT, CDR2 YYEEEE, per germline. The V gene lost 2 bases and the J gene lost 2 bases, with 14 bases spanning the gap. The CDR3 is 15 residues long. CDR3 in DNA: TGTGCCAGCAGCTTCATTGGGGGGAGTCCCTACGAGCAGTACTTC. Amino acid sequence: CASSFIGGSPYEQYF.

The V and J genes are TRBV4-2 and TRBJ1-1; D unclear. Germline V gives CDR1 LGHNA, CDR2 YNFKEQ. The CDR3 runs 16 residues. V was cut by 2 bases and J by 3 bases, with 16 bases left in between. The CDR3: CASSQMGTRQDTEAFF. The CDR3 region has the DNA TGTGCCAGCAGCCAAATGGGCACCCGGCAGGACACTGAAGCTTTCTTT.

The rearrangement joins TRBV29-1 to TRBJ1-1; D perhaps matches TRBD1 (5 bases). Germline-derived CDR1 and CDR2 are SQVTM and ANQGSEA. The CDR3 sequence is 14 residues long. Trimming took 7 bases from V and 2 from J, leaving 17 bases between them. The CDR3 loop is CSAKGPSTNTEAFF. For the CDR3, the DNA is TGCAGCGCGAAGGGGCCCAGTACTAACACTGAAGCTTTCTTT.

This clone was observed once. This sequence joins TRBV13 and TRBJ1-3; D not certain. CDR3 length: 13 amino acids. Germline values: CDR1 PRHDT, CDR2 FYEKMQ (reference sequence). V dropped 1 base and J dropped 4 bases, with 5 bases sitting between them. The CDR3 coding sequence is TGTGCCAGCAGCTTAGCCCTCGGAAACACCATATATTTT. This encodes CASSLALGNTIYF.

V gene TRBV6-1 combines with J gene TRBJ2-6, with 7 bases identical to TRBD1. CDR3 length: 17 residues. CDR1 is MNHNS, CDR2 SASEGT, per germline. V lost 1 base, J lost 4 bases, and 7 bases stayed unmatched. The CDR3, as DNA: TGTGCCAGCAGTGAAGTTGTCGACAGGGCCGGGGCCAACGTCCTGACTTTC. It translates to CASSEVVDRAGANVLTF.

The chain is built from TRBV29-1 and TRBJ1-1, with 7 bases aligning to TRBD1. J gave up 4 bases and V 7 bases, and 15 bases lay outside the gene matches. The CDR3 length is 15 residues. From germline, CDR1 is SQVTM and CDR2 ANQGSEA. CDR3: CSAFGTRGRSTEAFF. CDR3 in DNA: TGCAGCGCCTTCGGCACCAGGGGGAGGAGCACTGAAGCTTTCTTT.

This CDR3 is CASSLGDFDGEKLFF. CDR3 coding DNA: TGTGCCAGCTCCCTCGGGGACTTCGATGGTGAAAAACTGTTTTTT. The chain uses TRBV18 and TRBJ1-4, with TRBD1 as a possible D gene (5 bases). V gave up 6 bases and J gave up 7 bases, with 18 bases separating them. CDR1 is KGHSH, CDR2 LQKENI, per germline. This CDR3 region has 15 residues.

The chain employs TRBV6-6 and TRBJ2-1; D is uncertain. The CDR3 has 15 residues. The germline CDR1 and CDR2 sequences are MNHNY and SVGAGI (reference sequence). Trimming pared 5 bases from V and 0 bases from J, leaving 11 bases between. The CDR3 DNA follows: TGTGCCAGCAGTGACCGCCGGAGCTCCTACAATGAGCAGTTCTTC. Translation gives CASSDRRSSYNEQFF.

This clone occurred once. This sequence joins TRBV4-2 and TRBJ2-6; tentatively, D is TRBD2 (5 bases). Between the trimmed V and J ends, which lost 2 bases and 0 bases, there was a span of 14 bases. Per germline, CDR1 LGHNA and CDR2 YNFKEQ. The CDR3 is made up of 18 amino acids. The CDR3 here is CASSQIPLAGSGANVLTF. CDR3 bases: TGTGCCAGCAGCCAAATCCCCCTAGCCGGCTCTGGGGCCAACGTCCTGACTTTC.

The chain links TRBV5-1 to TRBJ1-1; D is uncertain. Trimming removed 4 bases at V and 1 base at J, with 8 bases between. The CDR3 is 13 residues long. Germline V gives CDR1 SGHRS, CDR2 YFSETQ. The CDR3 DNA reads TGCGCCAGCAGCCCGGGATGGAACACTGAAGCTTTCTTT. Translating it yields CASSPGWNTEAFF.

CDR3 residues: CAISGGVQGAEVAFF. For the CDR3, the DNA is TGTGCCATCAGTGGCGGGGTACAGGGGGCGGAGGTAGCTTTCTTT. V is TRBV10-3 and J is TRBJ1-1, with 9 bases identical to TRBD1. In germline, CDR1 is ENHRY, CDR2 SYGVKD. V lost 4 bases and J lost 10; bases outside the gene matches: 13. This CDR3 contains 15 residues.

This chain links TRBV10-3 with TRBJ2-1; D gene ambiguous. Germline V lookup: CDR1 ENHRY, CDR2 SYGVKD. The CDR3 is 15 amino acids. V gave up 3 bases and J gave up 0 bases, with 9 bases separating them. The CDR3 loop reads CAISEQFSSYNEQFF. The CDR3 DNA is TGTGCCATCAGTGAACAGTTCTCCTCCTACAATGAGCAGTTCTTC.

CDR3 region: CASSRTGEAFF. DNA for the CDR3: TGTGCCAGCAGTCGAACAGGGGAAGCTTTCTTT. This rearrangement joins TRBV28 to TRBJ1-1; TRBD1 might be the D (6 bases). The CDR3 is 11 amino acids. Germline V gene lookup returns CDR1 MDHEN and CDR2 SYDVKM. Trimming took 5 bases from V and 8 from J, leaving 9 bases between them.